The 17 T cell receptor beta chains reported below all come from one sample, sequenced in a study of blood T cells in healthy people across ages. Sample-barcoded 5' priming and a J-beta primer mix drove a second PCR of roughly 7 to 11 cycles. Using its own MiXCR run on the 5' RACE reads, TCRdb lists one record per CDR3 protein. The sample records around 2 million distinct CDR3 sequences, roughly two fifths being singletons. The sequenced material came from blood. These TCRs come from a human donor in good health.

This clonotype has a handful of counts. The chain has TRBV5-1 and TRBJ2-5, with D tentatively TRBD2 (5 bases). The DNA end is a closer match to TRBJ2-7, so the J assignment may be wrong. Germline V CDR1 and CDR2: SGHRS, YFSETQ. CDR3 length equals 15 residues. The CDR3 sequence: CASSFSTRTAGEQYF. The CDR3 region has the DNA TGCGCCAGCAGCTTCTCCACGAGGACTGCGGGCGAGCAGTACTTC.

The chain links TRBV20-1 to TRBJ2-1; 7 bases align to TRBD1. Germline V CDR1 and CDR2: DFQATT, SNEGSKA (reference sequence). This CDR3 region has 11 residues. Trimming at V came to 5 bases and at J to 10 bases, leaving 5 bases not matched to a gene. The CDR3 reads CSASPGQEQFF. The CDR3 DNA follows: TGCAGTGCTTCCCCGGGACAGGAGCAGTTCTTC.

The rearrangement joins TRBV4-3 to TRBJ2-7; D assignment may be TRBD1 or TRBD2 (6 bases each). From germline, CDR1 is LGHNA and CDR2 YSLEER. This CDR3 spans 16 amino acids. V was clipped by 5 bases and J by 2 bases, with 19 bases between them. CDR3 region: CASSIRTGALPYEQYF. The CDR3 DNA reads TGCGCCAGCAGCATTCGGACGGGGGCCCTACCCTACGAGCAGTACTTC.

This CDR3 reads CASSLGGTGVNEKLFF. CDR3 coding DNA: TGTGCCAGCAGTTTAGGGGGGACAGGGGTGAATGAAAAACTGTTTTTT. The gene calls are TRBV28 and TRBJ1-4; the match to TRBD1 covers 10 bases. CDR1 and CDR2 from the germline V gene are MDHEN and SYDVKM. The CDR3 contains 16 residues. V shed 2 bases and J 5 bases; nucleotides not matched to a gene: 5.

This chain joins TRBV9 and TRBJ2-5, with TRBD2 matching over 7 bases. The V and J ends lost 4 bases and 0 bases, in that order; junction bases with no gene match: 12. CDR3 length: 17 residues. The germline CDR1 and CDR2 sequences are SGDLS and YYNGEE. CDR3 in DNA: TGTGCCAGCAGCCCCAGCTTCGGTAGCGGGTACCAAGAGACCCAGTACTTC. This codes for CASSPSFGSGYQETQYF.

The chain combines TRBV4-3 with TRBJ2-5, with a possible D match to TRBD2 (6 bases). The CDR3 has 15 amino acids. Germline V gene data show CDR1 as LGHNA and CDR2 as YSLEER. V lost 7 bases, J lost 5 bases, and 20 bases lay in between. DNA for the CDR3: TGCGCCAGCACCCCAAGGTGGCTAGCGAGGGAGACCCAGTACTTC. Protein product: CASTPRWLARETQYF.

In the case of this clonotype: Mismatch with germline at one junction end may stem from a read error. CDR3: CASSLSRGAYNERFF. CDR3 DNA sequence: TGTGCCAGCAGCTTATCTAGGGGAGCATACAATGAGCGGTTCTTC. V usage is TRBV7-2 and J usage is TRBJ2-1; D may match TRBD1 or TRBD2 (5 bases each). Germline V gene sequence: CDR1 SGHTA, CDR2 FQGNSA. The CDR3 extends over 15 amino acids.

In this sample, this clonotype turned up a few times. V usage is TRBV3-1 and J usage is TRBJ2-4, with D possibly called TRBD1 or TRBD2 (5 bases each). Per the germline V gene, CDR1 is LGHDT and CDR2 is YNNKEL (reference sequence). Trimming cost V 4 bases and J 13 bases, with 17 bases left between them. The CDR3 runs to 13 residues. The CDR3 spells CASSPSGLREQYF. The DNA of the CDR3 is TGTGCCAGCAGCCCCTCCGGGCTCAGGGAGCAGTACTTC.

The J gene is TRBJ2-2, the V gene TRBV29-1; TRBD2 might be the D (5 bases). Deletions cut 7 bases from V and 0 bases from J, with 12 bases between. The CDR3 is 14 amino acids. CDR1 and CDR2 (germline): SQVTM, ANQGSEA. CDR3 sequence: CSAHRGSNTGELFF. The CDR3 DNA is TGCAGCGCCCATCGGGGATCGAACACCGGGGAGCTGTTTTTT.

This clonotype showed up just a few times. The CDR3 bases are TGTGCCAGCTCACCCCGATTGGGGGGGATCAACAATGAGCAGTTCTTC. It yields the protein CASSPRLGGINNEQFF. The chain joins TRBV18 to TRBJ2-1, with TRBD2 matching over 7 bases. The CDR3 runs to 16 residues. Germline loops: CDR1 KGHSH, CDR2 LQKENI. Trimming at V came to 3 bases and at J to 5 bases, leaving 10 bases not matched to a gene.

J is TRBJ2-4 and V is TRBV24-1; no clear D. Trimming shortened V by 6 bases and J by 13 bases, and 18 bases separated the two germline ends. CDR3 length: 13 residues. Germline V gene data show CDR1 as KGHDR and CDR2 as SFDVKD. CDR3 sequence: CATSFGQYNEQYF. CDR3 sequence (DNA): TGTGCCACCAGTTTCGGCCAATACAATGAGCAGTACTTC.

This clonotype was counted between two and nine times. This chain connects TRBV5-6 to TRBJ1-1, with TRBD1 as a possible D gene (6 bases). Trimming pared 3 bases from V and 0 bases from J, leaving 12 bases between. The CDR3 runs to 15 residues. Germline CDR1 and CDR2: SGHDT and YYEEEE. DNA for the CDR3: TGTGCCAGCAGCTCCACCGACAGGATGAACACTGAAGCTTTCTTT. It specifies CASSSTDRMNTEAFF.

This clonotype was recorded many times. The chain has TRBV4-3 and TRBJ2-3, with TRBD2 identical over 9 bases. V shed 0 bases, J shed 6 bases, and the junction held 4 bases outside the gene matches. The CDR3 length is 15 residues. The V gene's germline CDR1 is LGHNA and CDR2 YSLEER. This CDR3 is CASSQEGLAGDTQYF. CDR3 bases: TGCGCCAGCAGCCAAGAGGGACTAGCTGGTGATACGCAGTATTTT.

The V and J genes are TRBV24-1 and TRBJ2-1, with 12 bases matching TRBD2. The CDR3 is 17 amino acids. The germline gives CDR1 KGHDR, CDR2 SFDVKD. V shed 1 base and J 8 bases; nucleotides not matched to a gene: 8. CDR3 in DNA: TGTGCCACCAGTGATTTTCCGCCCGCTAGCGGGAGGGATGAGCAGTTCTTC. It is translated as CATSDFPPASGRDEQFF.

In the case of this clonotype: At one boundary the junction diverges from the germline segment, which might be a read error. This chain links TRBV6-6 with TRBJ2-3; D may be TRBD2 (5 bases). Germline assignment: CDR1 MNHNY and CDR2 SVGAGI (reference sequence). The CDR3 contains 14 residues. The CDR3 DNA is TGTGCCAGCAGCACAGCGGTTAGCACAGATACGCGGTATTTT. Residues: CASSTAVSTDTRYF.

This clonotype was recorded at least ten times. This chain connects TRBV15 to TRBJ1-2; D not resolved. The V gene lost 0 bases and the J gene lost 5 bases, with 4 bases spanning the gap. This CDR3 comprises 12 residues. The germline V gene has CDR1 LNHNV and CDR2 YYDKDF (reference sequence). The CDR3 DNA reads TGTGCCACCAGCAGAGAAGGGTATGGCTACACCTTC. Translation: CATSREGYGYTF.

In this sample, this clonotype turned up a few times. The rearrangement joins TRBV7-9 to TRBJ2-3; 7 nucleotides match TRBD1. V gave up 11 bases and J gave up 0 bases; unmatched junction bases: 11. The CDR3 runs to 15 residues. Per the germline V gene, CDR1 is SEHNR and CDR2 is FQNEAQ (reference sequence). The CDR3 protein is CAGPPGDRSTDTQYF. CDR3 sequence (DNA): TGTGCCGGTCCGCCCGGGGACAGAAGCACAGATACGCAGTATTTT. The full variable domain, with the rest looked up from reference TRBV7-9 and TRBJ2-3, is DTGVSQNPRHKITKRGQNVTFRCDPISEHNRLYWYRQTLGQGPEFLTYFQNEAQLEKSRLLSDRFSAERPKGSFSTLEIQRTEQGDSAMYLCAGPPGDRSTDTQYFGPGTRLTVL.